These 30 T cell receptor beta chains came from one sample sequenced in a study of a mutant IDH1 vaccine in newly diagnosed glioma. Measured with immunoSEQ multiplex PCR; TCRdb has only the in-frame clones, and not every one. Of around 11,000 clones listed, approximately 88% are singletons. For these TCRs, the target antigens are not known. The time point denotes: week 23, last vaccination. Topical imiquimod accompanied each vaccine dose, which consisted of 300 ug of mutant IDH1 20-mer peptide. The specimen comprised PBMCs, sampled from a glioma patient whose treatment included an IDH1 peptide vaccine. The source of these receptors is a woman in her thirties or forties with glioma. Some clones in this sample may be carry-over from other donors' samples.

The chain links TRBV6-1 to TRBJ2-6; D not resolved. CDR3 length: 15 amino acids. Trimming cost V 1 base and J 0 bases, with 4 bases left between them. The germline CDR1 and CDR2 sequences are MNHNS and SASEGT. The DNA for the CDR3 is TGTGCCAGCAGTGAAGAGGTCTCTGGGGCCAACGTCCTGACTTTC. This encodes CASSEEVSGANVLTF.

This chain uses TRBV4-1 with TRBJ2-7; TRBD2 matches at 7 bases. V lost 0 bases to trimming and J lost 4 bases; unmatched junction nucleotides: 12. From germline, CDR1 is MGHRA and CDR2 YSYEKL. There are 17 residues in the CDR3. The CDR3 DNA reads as TGCGCCAGCAGCCAAGAAGAAGGCGGGAGTGGTGTGTACGAGCAGTACTTC. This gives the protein CASSQEEGGSGVYEQYF.

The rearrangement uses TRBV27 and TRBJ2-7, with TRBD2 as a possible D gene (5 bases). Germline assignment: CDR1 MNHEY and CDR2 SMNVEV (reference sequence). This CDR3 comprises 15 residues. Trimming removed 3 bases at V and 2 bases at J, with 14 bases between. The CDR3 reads CASSFLGSGPYEQYF. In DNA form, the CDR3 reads TGTGCCAGCAGTTTCCTCGGAAGCGGCCCCTACGAGCAGTACTTC.

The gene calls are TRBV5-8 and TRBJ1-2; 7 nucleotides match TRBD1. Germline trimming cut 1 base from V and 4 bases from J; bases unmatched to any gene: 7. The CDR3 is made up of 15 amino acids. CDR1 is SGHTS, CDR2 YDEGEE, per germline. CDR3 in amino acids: CASSLRSGGSYGYTF. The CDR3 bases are TGTGCCAGCAGCTTGAGGTCAGGGGGTTCCTATGGCTACACCTTC.

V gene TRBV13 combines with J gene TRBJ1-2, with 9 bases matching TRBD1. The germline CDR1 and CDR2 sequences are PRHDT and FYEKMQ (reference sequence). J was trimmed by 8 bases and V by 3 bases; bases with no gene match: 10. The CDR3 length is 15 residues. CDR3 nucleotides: TGTGCCAGCAGCTTCGGACAGGGGAGCGTAGAGGGCTACACCTTC. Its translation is CASSFGQGSVEGYTF. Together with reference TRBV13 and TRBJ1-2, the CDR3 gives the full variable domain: AAGVIQSPRHLIKEKRETATLKCYPIPRHDTVYWYQQGPGQDPQFLISFYEKMQSDKGSIPDRFSAQQFSDYHSELNMSSLELGDSALYFCASSFGQGSVEGYTFGSGTRLTVV.

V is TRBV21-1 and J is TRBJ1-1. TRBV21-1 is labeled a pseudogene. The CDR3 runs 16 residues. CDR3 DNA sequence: TGTGCCAGCAGATACTCTATAGCTACACAACGCACTGAAGCTTTCTTT. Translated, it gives CASRYSIATQRTEAFF.

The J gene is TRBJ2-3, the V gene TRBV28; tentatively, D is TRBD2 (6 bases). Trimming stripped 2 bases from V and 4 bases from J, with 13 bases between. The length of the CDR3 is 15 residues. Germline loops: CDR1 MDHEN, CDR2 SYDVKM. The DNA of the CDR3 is TGTGCCAGCAGTTTAGGCGGGAAGAGGGCAGATACGCAGTATTTT. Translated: CASSLGGKRADTQYF.

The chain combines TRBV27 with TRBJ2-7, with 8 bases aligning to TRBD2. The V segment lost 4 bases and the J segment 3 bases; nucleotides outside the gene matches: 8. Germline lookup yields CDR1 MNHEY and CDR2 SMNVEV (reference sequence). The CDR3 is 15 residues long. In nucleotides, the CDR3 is TGTGCCAGCAGTTCCTCCATCGCGGGAGGCTACGAGCAGTACTTC. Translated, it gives CASSSSIAGGYEQYF.

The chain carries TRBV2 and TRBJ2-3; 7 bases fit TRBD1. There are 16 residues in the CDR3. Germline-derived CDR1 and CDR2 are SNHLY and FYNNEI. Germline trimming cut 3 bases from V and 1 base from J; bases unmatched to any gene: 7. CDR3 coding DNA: TGTGCCAGCAGTGAGTTCAGTGGACAGGGCACAGATACGCAGTATTTT. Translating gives CASSEFSGQGTDTQYF.

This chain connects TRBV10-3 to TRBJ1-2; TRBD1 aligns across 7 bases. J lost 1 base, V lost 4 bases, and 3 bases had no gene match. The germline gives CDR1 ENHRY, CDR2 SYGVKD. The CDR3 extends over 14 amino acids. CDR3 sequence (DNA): TGTGCCATCAGTGGTCGGGACAGTAACTATGGCTACACCTTC. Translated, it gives CAISGRDSNYGYTF.

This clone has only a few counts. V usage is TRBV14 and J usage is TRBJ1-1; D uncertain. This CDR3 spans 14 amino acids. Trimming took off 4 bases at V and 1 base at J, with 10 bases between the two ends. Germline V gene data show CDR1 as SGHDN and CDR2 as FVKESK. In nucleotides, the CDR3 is TGTGCCAGCAGCCCTATGATGGGGAACACTGAAGCTTTCTTT. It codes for CASSPMMGNTEAFF.

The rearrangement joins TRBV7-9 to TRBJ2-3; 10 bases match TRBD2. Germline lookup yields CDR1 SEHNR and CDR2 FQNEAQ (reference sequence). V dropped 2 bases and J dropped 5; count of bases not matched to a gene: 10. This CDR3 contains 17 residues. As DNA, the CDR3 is TGTGCCAGCAGCTTACCCAGTAGCGGGGGGACCTTAGATACGCAGTATTTT. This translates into CASSLPSSGGTLDTQYF.

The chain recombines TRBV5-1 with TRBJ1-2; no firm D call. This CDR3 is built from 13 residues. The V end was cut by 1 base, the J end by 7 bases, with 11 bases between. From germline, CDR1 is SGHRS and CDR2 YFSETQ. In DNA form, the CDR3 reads TGCGCCAGCAGCTTGCCAGGTGTGCGTGGCTACACCTTC. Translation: CASSLPGVRGYTF.

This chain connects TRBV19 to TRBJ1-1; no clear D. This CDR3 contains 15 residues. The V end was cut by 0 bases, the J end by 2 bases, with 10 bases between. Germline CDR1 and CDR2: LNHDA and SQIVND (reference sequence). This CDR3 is CASSIDSRPNTEAFF. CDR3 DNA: TGTGCCAGTAGTATAGATAGTAGGCCTAACACTGAAGCTTTCTTT.

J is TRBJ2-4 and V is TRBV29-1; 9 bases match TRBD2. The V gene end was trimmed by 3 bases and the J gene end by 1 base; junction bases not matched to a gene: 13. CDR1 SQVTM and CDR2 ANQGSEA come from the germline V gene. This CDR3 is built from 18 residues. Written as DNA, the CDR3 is TGCAGCGTTGAGGAAGCCCGTAGCGGGAGAGGCGCCAAAAACATTCAGTACTTC. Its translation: CSVEEARSGRGAKNIQYF. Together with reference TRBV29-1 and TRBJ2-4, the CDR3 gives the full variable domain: SAVISQKPSRDICQRGTSLTIQCQVDSQVTMMFWYRQQPGQSLTLIATANQGSEATYESGFVIDKFPISRPNLTFSTLTVSNMSPEDSSIYLCSVEEARSGRGAKNIQYFGAGTRLSVL.

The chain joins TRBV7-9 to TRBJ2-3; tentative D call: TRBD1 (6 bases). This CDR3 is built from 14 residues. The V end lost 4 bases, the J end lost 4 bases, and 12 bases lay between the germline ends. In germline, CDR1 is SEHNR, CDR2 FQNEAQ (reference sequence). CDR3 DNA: TGTGCCAGCAGCTCGCGACAGGTCCCAGATACGCAGTATTTT. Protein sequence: CASSSRQVPDTQYF.

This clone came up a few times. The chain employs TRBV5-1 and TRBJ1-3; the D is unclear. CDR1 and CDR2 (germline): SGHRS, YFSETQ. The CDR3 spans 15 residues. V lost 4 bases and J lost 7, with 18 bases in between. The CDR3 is CASSTSTGKANTIYF. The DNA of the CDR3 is TGCGCCAGCAGCACCTCGACGGGCAAAGCGAACACCATATATTTT.

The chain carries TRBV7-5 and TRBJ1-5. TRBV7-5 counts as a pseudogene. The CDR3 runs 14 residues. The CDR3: CARSLDGLNQPQHF. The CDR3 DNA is TGTGCCAGAAGCCTCGACGGACTCAATCAGCCCCAGCATTTT.

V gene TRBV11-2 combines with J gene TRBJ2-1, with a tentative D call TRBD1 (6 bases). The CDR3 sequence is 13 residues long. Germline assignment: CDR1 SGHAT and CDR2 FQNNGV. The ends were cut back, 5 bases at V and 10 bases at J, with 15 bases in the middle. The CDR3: CASSPPPGGEQFF. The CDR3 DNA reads TGTGCCAGCAGCCCACCCCCTGGGGGCGAGCAGTTCTTC.

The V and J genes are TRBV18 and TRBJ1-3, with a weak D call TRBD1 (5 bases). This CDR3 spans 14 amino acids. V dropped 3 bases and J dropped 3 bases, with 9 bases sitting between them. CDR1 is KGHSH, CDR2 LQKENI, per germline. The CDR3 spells CASSPGDFGNTIYF. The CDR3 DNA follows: TGTGCCAGCTCACCTGGGGACTTTGGAAACACCATATATTTT.

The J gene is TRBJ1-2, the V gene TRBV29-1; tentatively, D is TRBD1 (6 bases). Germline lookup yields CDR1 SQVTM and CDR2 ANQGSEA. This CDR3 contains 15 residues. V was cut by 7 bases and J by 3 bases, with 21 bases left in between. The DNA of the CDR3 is TGCAGCGACGGAGGCCGGGACACTCTTGACTATGGCTACACCTTC. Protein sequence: CSDGGRDTLDYGYTF.

CDR3 sequence reads: CASSGQGFLGEAFF. CDR3 DNA: TGTGCCAGTAGTGGACAGGGTTTTTTAGGTGAAGCTTTCTTT. V usage is TRBV19 and J usage is TRBJ1-1; 8 bases agree with TRBD1. V trimming: 5 bases; J trimming: 7 bases; junction bases outside the gene matches: 9. The V gene's germline CDR1 is LNHDA and CDR2 SQIVND (reference sequence). The CDR3 runs 14 residues.

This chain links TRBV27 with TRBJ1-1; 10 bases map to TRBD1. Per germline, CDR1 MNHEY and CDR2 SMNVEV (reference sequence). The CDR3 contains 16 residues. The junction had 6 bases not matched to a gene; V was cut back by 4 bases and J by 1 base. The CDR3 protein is CASSSGQGLANTEAFF. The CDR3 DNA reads TGTGCCAGCAGTTCGGGACAGGGGCTCGCGAACACTGAAGCTTTCTTT.

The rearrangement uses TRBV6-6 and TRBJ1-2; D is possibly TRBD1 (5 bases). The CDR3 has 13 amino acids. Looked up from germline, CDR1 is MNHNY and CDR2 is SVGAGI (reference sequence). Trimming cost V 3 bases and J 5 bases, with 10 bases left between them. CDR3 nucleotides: TGTGCCAGCAGTTATTATAGGGGATATGGCTACACCTTC. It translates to CASSYYRGYGYTF.

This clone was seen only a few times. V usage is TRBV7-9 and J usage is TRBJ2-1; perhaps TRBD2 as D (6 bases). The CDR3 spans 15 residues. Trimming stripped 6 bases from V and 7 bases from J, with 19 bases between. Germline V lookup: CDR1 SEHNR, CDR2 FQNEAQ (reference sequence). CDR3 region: CASSTWRGIVNEQFF. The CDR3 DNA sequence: TGTGCCAGCAGTACCTGGAGGGGCATAGTTAATGAGCAGTTCTTC.

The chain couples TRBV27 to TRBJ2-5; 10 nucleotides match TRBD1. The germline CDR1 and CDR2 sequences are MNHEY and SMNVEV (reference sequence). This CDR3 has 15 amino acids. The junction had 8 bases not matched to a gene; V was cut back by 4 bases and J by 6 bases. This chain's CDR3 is CASSSYGTGVQTQYF. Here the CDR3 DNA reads TGTGCCAGCAGTTCCTACGGGACAGGGGTGCAGACCCAGTACTTC.

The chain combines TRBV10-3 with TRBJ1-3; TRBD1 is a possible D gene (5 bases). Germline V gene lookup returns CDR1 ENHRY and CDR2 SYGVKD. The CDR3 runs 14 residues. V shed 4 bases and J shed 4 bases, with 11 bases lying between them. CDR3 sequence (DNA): TGTGCCATCAGTGCGGCAGGGCTCGGAAACACCATATATTTT. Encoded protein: CAISAAGLGNTIYF.

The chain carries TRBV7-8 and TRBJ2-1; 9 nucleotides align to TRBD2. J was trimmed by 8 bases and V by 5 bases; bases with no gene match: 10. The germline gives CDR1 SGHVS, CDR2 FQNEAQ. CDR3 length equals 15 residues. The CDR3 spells CASSLSGSAGHEQFF. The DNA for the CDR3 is TGTGCCAGCAGCCTTAGCGGGAGCGCCGGGCATGAGCAGTTCTTC.

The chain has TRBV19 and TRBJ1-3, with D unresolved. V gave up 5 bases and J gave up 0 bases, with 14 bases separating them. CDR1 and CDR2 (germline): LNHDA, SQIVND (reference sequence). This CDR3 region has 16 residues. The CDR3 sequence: CASSPEIQHSGNTIYF. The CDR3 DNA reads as TGTGCCAGTAGTCCAGAAATCCAACACTCTGGAAACACCATATATTTT.

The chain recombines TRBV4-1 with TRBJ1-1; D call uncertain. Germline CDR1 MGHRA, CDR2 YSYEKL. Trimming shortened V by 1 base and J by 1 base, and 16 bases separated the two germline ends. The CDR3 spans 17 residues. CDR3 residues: CASSQVWWGTENTEAFF. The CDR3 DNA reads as TGCGCCAGCAGCCAAGTATGGTGGGGAACCGAGAACACTGAAGCTTTCTTT.